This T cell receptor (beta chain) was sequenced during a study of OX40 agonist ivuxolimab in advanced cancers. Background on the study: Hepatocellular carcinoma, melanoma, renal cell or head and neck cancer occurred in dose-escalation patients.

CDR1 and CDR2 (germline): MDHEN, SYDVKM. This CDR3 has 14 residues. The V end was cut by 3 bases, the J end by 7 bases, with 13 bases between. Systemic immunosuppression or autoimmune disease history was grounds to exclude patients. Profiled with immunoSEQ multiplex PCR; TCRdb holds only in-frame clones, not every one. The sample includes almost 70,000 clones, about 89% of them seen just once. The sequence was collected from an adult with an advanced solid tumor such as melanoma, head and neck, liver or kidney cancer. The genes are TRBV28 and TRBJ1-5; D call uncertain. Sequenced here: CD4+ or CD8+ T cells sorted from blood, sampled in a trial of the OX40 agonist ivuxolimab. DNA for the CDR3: TGTGCCAGCAGTTTGCCTTTAATCAGACAGCCCCAGCATTTT. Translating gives CASSLPLIRQPQHF.